These 2 T cell receptor beta chains were sequenced from one sample in a study of T cells expressing NK-cell markers. After re-calling the 5' RACE reads, TCRdb lists one entry per CDR3 protein, DNA absent. The sample table sets out around 380,000 distinct CDR3 sequences. Sequenced: blood T cells: a sorted CD56 or NKG2C T cell subset, CD4+ or CD8+ T cells, or bulk PBMC T cells (not recorded which). The receptors were gathered from a woman in her forties or fifties in good health.

This chain uses TRBV25-1 with TRBJ2-1; checking the TCRdb D call of TRBD1 is not possible without DNA. Germline CDR1 reads MGHDK; CDR2 reads SYGVNS. The CDR3 sequence is 17 residues long. CDR3 sequence reads: CASSEGTTRSSYNEQFF.

The chain recombines TRBV27 with TRBJ2-6. CDR3 length equals 16 residues. Germline-derived CDR1 and CDR2 are MNHEY and SMNVEV (reference sequence). CDR3 sequence reads: CASSVLQGSGANVLTF.